The sequence of this T cell receptor beta chain was determined in a study of cytomegalovirus exposure and HLA in healthy donors. Study conclusions and caveats: Follow-up analysis seemed to connect common viral pathogens with several of the most significant clusters identified. It was reportedly the case that the classifier diagnosed cytomegalovirus status with high specificity and sensitivity.

This clone was seen a few times. What it binds is not known. PCR involved 60 Vbeta and 13 Jbeta primers. Repertoires were generated with immunoSEQ multiplex PCR, while TCRdb's copy carries only in-frame clones and drops some. This table has roughly 160,000 clones, approximately 80% appearing once. Sequencing was performed on PBMCs. The receptor was isolated from a male donor in good health and CMV-seronegative.

Written as DNA, the CDR3 is TGTGCCAGCAGCCCCGTCCCTAACTATGGCTACACCTTC. Amino acids: CASSPVPNYGYTF. The chain is built from TRBV7-3 and TRBJ1-2; D is unclear. V was cut by 5 bases and J by 0 bases, with 7 bases left in between. Germline assignment: CDR1 SGHTA and CDR2 FQGTGA. The CDR3 spans 13 residues.